This paragraph reports one T cell receptor beta chain. Its target is unknown. These data come from a study of monozygotic twins with inflammatory bowel disease. General study results and limits: No distinction between different T cell subtypes was possible. Heterogeneous immunosuppressive treatment regimens may have introduced variability into patient repertoires.

Per TCR library, around 4,000 ng of total RNA was used. Reprocessing the 5' RACE reads, TCRdb reports a single entry for every CDR3 protein and omits DNA. This sample's table reports roughly 300,000 distinct CDR3 sequences. T cells were not sorted, and total RNA was isolated straight from whole blood. CDR1 is SNHLY, CDR2 FYNNEI, per germline. The CDR3 consists of 14 residues. Sequenced material: blood. V is TRBV2 and J is TRBJ2-7; TCRdb lists TRBD1, though no DNA is available to test this call. This clonotype was sampled from a human donor with ulcerative colitis or Crohn's disease, or a healthy co-twin of an affected twin (not recorded which). The CDR3 sequence is CASRSRVRKNEQYF.